This T cell receptor beta chain was sequenced for a study of OX40 agonist ivuxolimab in advanced cancers. CDR1 and CDR2 from the germline V gene are LNHDA and SQIVND (reference sequence). Trimming took 5 bases from V and 7 from J, leaving 14 bases between them. CDR3 size: 13 residues. Measured with immunoSEQ multiplex PCR; TCRdb has only the in-frame clones, and not every one. The data hold around 19,000 clones, with 70% to 90% observed a single time. The J gene is TRBJ1-2, the V gene TRBV19; tentative D call: TRBD1 (5 bases). The receptor was isolated from an adult with an advanced solid tumor such as melanoma, head and neck, liver or kidney cancer. The sample in question was CD4+ or CD8+ T cells sorted from blood, obtained in a trial of the OX40 agonist ivuxolimab. CDR3 DNA: TGTGCCAGTAGTCCCCGGGACCTCGGTGGCTACACCTTC. Translating gives CASSPRDLGGYTF.